A selection of T cell receptor beta chains follows, all from one sample in a study of T cells in Graves' hyperthyroidism and ophthalmopathy. TCRdb ran MiXCR on the multiplex PCR reads and lists one entry per CDR3 protein. The profile shows hundreds of thousands of distinct CDR3 sequences, around a quarter of them singletons. Input material: blood. The receptors were sampled from a man aged 50-60 years with Graves' hyperthyroidism. CDR3s leave out the opening cysteine and the closing phenylalanine or tryptophan. Each record gives: V gene, J gene, clone size, CDR3 protein. Some rows mark clone size as missing; the rest say once, few, many or name a class of expanded clone.

v_gene: TRBV20-1
j_gene: TRBJ2-7
abundance: -
CDR3aa: SATDRGGTYEQY

v_gene: TRBV5-1
j_gene: TRBJ2-1
abundance: few
CDR3aa: ASSLMTINEQF

v_gene: TRBV5-1
j_gene: TRBJ2-7
abundance: few
CDR3aa: ASSLDLAASYEQY

v_gene: TRBV10-2
j_gene: TRBJ2-1
abundance: -
CDR3aa: ASSESGTEQF

v_gene: TRBV5-1
j_gene: TRBJ1-1
abundance: few
CDR3aa: ASSPLRAGNTEAF

v_gene: TRBV4-1
j_gene: TRBJ2-5
abundance: -
CDR3aa: ASSQETVGETQY

v_gene: TRBV3-1
j_gene: TRBJ2-6
abundance: once
CDR3aa: ASSPFRLAGFSGANVLT

v_gene: TRBV9
j_gene: TRBJ2-7
abundance: -
CDR3aa: ASSLSGTGDIGEQY

v_gene: TRBV4-1
j_gene: TRBJ2-6
abundance: -
CDR3aa: ASSQGTSTGANVLT

v_gene: TRBV6-1
j_gene: TRBJ2-1
abundance: -
CDR3aa: ASSEADQGYNEQF

v_gene: TRBV11-2
j_gene: TRBJ2-7
abundance: few
CDR3aa: ASSLSTGGKFYEQY

v_gene: TRBV28
j_gene: -
abundance: -
CDR3aa: ASSSAWLAVSDNEQY

v_gene: TRBV12-3/TRBV12-4
j_gene: TRBJ2-1
abundance: few
CDR3aa: ASSLRREQNNEQF

v_gene: TRBV6-1
j_gene: TRBJ2-7
abundance: few
CDR3aa: ASSEAAGLMTYEQY

v_gene: TRBV7-2
j_gene: TRBJ2-7
abundance: many
CDR3aa: ASSWKSGYEQY

v_gene: TRBV27
j_gene: TRBJ2-3
abundance: many
CDR3aa: ASRVAASTDTQY

v_gene: TRBV12-5
j_gene: TRBJ1-1
abundance: -
CDR3aa: ASGLVMAGLNTEAF